Reported below is one T cell receptor beta chain. Its antigen target is currently unknown. No base-level quality is on record; no much larger clone is a single base apart. The data are from a study of T-cell memory formation after mild COVID-19 listed by TCRdb under 2021. In terms of the full investigation: Most TCR sequence clusters were specific to one of the two donors. In two donors, T-cell clones that expanded and contracted after mild COVID-19 were followed by sequencing TCRalpha and TCRbeta repertoires longitudinally. The cohort comprised two young, previously healthy adult volunteers, one female and one male.

The germline V gene gives CDR1 as SGHDT and CDR2 as YYEEEE. The CDR3 covers 14 residues, taking in both the cysteine and the phenylalanine. Left in the record is the CDR3 DNA by itself, 42 bases read in frame from the first base. Ends trimmed: V by 4 bases, J by 2 bases; bases unmatched to a gene: 6. Sequencing was carried out with an Illumina NovaSeq 6000. TCRalpha and TCRbeta cDNA libraries were built by 5'RACE with constant-segment primers, adding sample barcodes and unique molecular identifiers. Trizol reagent was used to extract RNA from every sample. Library amplification was performed in two PCR steps, and a second sample barcode and Illumina TruSeq adapters were introduced in the second step. Sequencing of the libraries was done on an Illumina NovaSeq, producing 2 x 150 bp paired-end reads. On the authors' methods: With migec v1.2.7, reads were demultiplexed and then collapsed into UMI-guided consensus sequences. Using mixcr v2.1.11, UMI consensuses were aligned to TRA and TRB V and J templates and then assembled into clonotypes. Clonotypes were classified as expanded or contracted when called significant by both edgeR and NoisET, with noise models trained on biological replicates. For edgeR calls, the cutoffs were a false discovery rate-adjusted p below 0.01 and a log2 fold-change threshold of 1. As an exploratory analysis of dynamics, max-normalized trajectories of the 1000 most abundant clonotypes were examined with PCA combined with hierarchical clustering. Each responding clone was given a CD4 or CD8 phenotype based on the CD4+ and CD8+ repertoires, which had been sequenced separately. TCRdb cleaned the public reads at Q25 with fastp, built clones with MiXCR and kept in-frame beta chains. Rows matching on CDR3 protein sequence are summarized as one entry with the most common DNA and genes. These V and J calls derive from TCRdb rather than the authors' analysis. In this sample the table shows around 370,000 distinct CDR3 sequences, under 25% of which occur a single time. Of the sample, under 15% is held by the ten largest clones.

General conclusions and limits of the study: Contracting CD4+ clones turned up mainly in the CM and EM memory subsets, whereas EMRA was where CD8+ clones were enriched. The study covered only a couple of mild cases, and larger cohorts including severe cases with pre-infection samples were considered necessary. Balanced CD4/CD8 phenotypes were observed for clones contracting from day 15 to 85, whereas a bias towards CD4+ was observed for a second wave of clones expanding from day 15 to 37. SARS-CoV-2 specificity was not confirmed for the second-wave clones peaking on day 37. Some responding clones were detected in pre-infection memory, which suggested that pre-existing cross-reactive memory T cells had joined the SARS-CoV-2 response.

Ficoll-Paque density gradient centrifugation was used to isolate PBMCs. The rearrangement joined TRBV5-6 to TRBJ2-7; TRBD1 matches 7 bases in the middle. The sample comprised PBMCs or a T cell subset sorted from them (not recorded which). The receptor's source is an adult woman who had mild COVID-19 (a few samples of this study predate the infection). The sample titles of this study are shuffled in the database, so cell type and time point are left out; the donor was told from shared clones. The CDR3 protein sequence reads: CASSIGQDTYEQYF. At the DNA level, the sequence is TGTGCCAGCAGCATAGGACAGGATACCTACGAGCAGTACTTC. Where the CDR3 stops, the reference TRBV5-6 and TRBJ2-7 genes take over; the full variable domain is DAGVTQSPTHLIKTRGQQVTLRCSPKSGHDTVSWYQQALGQGPQFIFQYYEEEERQRGNFPDRFSGHQFPNYSSELNVNALLLGDSALYLCASSIGQDTYEQYFGPGTRLTVT.